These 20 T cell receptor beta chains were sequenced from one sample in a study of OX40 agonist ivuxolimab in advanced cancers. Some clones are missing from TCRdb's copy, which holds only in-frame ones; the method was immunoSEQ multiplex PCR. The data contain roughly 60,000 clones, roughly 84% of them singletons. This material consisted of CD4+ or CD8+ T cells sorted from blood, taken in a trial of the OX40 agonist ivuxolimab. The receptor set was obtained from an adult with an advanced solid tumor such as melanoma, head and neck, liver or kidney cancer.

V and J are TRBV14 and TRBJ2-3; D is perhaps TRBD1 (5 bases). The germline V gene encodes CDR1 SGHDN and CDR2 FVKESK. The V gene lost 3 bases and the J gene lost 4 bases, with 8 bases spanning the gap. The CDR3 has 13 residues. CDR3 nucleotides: TGTGCCAGCAGCCATGGGGCTCCAGATACGCAGTATTTT. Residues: CASSHGAPDTQYF. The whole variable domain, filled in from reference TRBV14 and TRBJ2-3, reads EAGVTQFPSHSVIEKGQTVTLRCDPISGHDNLYWYRRVMGKEIKFLLHFVKESKQDESGMPNNRFLAERTGGTYSTLKVQPAELEDSGVYFCASSHGAPDTQYFGPGTRLTVL.

As DNA, the CDR3 is TGTGCCACCAGCATGGGACTAGCGGGGGGCACAGATACGCAGTATTTT. This encodes CATSMGLAGGTDTQYF. The chain combines TRBV15 with TRBJ2-3; 14 nucleotides match TRBD2. The junction had 1 base not matched to a gene; V was cut back by 4 bases and J by 1 base. This CDR3 comprises 16 residues. Germline CDR1 is LNHNV and CDR2 is YYDKDF (reference sequence).

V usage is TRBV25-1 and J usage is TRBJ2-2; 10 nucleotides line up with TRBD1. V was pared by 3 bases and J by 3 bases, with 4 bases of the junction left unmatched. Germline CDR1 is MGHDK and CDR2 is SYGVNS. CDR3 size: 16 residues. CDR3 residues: CASSDPGQGYTGELFF. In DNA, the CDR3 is TGTGCCAGCAGTGACCCGGGACAGGGGTACACCGGGGAGCTGTTTTTT.

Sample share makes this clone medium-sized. CDR3 region: CASSVADDTYEQYF. The CDR3 DNA reads TGTGCCAGCAGCGTAGCTGACGATACCTACGAGCAGTACTTC. The chain carries TRBV9 and TRBJ2-7, with no clear D. The CDR3 runs 14 residues. Germline lookup yields CDR1 SGDLS and CDR2 YYNGEE. V was pared by 0 bases and J by 2 bases, with 9 bases between.

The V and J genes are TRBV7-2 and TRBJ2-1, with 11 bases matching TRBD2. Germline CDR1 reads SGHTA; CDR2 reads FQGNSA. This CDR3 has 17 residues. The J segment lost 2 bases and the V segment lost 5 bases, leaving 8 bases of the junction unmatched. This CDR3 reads CASSPRTSGLAYNEQFF. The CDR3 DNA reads TGTGCCAGCAGCCCCCGGACTAGCGGGTTAGCCTACAATGAGCAGTTCTTC.

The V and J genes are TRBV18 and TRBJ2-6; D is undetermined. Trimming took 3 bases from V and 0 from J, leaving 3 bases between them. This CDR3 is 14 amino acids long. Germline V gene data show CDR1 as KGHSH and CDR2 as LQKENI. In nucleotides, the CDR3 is TGTGCCAGCTCACCCGCCTCTGGGGCCAACGTCCTGACTTTC. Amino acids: CASSPASGANVLTF.

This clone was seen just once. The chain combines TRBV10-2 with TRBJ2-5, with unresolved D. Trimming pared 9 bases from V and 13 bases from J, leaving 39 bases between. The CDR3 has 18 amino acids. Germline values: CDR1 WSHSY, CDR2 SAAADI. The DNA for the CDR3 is TGCGCCAGTAAGACCAGTAACTTCGACCCAACGAAACTTTCAGGCGGGTACTTC. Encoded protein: CASKTSNFDPTKLSGGYF.

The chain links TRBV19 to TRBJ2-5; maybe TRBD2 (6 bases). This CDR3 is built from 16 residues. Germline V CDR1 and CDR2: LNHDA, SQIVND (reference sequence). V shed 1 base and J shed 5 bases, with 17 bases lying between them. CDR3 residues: CASSIGGSGGLETQYF. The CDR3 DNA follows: TGTGCCAGTAGTATAGGAGGTTCCGGGGGTTTGGAGACCCAGTACTTC.

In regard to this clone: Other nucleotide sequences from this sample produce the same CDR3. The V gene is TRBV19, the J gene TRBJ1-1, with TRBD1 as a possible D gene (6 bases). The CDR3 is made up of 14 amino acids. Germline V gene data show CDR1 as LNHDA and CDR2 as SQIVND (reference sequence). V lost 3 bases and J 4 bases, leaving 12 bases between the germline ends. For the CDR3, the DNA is TGTGCCAGTAGTATGAGGGGGGGTAGCACTGAAGCTTTCTTT. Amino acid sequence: CASSMRGGSTEAFF.

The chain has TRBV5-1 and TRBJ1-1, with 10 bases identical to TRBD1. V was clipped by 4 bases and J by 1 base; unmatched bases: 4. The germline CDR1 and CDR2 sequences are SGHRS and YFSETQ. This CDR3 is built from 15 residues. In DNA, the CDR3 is TGCGCCAGCAGCCCCGGACAGGGGGAGAACACTGAAGCTTTCTTT. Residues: CASSPGQGENTEAFF.

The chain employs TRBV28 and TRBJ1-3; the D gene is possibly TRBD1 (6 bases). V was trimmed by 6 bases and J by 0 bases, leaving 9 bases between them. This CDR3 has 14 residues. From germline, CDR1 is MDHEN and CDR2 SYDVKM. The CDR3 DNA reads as TGTGCCAGCAGGGAGGGACACTCTGGAAACACCATATATTTT. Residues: CASREGHSGNTIYF.

The CDR3 sequence is CASSLAPATYEQYF. The CDR3 coding sequence is TGCGCCAGCAGCTTGGCGCCAGCAACCTACGAGCAGTACTTC. V and J are TRBV5-1 and TRBJ2-7; D remains ambiguous. Trimming took off 0 bases at V and 2 bases at J, with 9 bases between the two ends. Germline lookup yields CDR1 SGHRS and CDR2 YFSETQ. This CDR3 comprises 14 residues.

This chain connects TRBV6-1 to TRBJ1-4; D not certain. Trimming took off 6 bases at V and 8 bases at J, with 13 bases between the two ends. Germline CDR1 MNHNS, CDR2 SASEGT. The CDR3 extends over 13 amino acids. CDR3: CASRRVSKEKLFF. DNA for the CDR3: TGTGCCAGCAGGCGGGTTTCGAAAGAAAAACTGTTTTTT.

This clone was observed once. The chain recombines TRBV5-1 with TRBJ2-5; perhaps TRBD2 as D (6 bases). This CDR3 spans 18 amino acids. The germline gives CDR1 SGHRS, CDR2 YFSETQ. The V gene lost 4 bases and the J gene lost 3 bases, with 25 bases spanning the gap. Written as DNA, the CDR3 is TGCGCCAGCAGCCTCCTACCCGGGGGTTCGGTCGTTGAAGAGACCCAGTACTTC. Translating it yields CASSLLPGGSVVEETQYF.

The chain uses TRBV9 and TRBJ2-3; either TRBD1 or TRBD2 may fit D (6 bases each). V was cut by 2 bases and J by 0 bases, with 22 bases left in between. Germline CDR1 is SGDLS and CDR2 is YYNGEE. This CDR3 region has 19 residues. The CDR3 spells CASSVGEWRGTPSTDTQYF. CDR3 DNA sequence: TGTGCCAGCAGCGTCGGTGAATGGAGGGGGACTCCTAGCACAGATACGCAGTATTTT.

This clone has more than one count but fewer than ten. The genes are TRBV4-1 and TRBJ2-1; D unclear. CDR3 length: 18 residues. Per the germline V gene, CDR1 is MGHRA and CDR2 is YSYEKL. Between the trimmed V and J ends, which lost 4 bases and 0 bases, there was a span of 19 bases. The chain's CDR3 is CASSRLDFTLGSYNEQFF. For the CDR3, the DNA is TGCGCCAGCAGCCGTCTTGACTTCACGTTGGGCTCCTACAATGAGCAGTTCTTC.

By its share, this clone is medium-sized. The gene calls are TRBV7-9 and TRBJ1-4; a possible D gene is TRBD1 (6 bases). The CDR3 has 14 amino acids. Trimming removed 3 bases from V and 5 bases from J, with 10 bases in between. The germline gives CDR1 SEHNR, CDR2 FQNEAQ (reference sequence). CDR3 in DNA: TGTGCCAGCAGCTTTGGCAGGGGAAATGAAAAACTGTTTTTT. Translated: CASSFGRGNEKLFF.

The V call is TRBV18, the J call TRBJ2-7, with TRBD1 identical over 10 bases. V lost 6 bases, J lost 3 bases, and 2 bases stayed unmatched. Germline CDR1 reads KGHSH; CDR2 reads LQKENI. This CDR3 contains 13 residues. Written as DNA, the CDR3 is TGTGCCAGCTCGGGGACAGGGGACTACGAGCAGTACTTC. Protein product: CASSGTGDYEQYF.

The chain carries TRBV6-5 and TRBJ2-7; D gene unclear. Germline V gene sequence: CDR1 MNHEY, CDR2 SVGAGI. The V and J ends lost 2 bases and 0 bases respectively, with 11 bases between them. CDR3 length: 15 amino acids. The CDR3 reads CASSYAEPHSYEQYF. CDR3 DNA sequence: TGTGCCAGCAGTTACGCAGAGCCGCACTCCTACGAGCAGTACTTC.

The CDR3 protein is CASSLRAGEHEQFF. The CDR3 DNA reads as TGTGCCAGCAGCTTAAGGGCAGGGGAGCATGAGCAGTTCTTC. The chain links TRBV7-3 to TRBJ2-1, with D possibly TRBD1 on 6 matching bases. Germline CDR1 SGHTA, CDR2 FQGTGA. Deletions cut 1 base from V and 8 bases from J, with 12 bases between. CDR3 length equals 14 residues. Supplemented by reference TRBV7-3 and TRBJ2-1, the full variable domain reads GAGVSQTPSNKVTEKGKYVELRCDPISGHTALYWYRQSLGQGPEFLIYFQGTGAADDSGLPNDRFFAVRPEGSVSTLKIQRTERGDSAVYLCASSLRAGEHEQFFGPGTRLTVL.